This T cell receptor beta chain was sequenced during a study of blood T cell repertoires in COVID-19. Study as a whole: Sites across the United States, Italy and Spain contributed samples from acute and convalescent COVID-19. PBMCs, B-cell-depleted T cells, or T cells provided the cDNA or gDNA that made up the material.

Participant-reported clinical history was the basis for cohort assignment. Per the authors' pipeline: For nucleated cells, counts were estimated from reference gene primer amplification. Here immunoSEQ multiplex PCR was the method, and the copy in TCRdb shows in-frame clones only, minus some. The V and J calls and the clone size are those of that table, but D and trimming were determined from the DNA. Seen here are 390,000 or so clones, under 85% observed once, and the top ten hold 5% to 5.5%. The CDR3 extends over 13 amino acids. V shed 3 bases and J 6 bases; nucleotides not matched to a gene: 3. Looked up from germline, CDR1 is LGHDT and CDR2 is YNNKEL (reference sequence).

The sample taken for sequencing was PBMCs or T cells enriched from blood (not recorded which). This TCR came from a woman between 50 and 59 years old who had recovered from COVID-19. The V call is TRBV3-1 (or the pseudogene TRBV3-2), the J call TRBJ1-2; 8 bases fit TRBD1. CDR3 DNA: TGTGCCAGCAGCCACGGGACAGGAGATGGCTACACCTTC. Its translation: CASSHGTGDGYTF.